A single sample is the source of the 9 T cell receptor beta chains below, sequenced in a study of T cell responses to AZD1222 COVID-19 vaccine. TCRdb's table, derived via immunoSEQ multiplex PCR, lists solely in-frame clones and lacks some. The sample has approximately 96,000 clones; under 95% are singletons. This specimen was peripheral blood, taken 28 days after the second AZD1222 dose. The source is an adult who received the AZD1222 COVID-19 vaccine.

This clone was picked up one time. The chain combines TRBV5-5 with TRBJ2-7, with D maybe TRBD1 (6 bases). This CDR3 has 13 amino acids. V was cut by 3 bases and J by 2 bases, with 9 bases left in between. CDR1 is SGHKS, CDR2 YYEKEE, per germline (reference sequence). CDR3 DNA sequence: TGTGCCAGCAGCTGGACAGACACCTACGAGCAGTACTTC. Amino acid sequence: CASSWTDTYEQYF.

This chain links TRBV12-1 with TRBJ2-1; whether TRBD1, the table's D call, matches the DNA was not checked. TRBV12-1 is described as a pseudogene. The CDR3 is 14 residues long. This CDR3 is CASSPRQGSNEQFF. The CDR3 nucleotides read TGTGCCAGCAGCCCTCGACAGGGCAGTAATGAGCAGTTCTTC.

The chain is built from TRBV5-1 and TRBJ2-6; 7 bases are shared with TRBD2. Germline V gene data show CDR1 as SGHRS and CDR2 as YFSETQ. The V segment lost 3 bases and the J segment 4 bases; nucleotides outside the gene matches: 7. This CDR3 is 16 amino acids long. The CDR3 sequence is CASSSRGTRGANVLTF. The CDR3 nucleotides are TGCGCCAGCAGCTCGCGGGGGACGAGAGGGGCCAACGTCCTGACTTTC.

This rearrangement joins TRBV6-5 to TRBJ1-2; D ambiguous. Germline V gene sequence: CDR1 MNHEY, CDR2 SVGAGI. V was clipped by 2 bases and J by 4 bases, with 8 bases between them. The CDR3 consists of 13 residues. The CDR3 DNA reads TGTGCCAGCAGTTACACCGTCATCTATGGCTACACCTTC. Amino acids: CASSYTVIYGYTF.

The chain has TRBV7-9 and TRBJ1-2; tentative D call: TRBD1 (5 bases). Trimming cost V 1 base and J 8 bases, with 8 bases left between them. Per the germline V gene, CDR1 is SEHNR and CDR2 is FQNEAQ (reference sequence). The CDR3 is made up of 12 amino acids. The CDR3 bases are TGTGCCAGCAGCTTAGAATGGGACGGCTACACCTTC. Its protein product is CASSLEWDGYTF.

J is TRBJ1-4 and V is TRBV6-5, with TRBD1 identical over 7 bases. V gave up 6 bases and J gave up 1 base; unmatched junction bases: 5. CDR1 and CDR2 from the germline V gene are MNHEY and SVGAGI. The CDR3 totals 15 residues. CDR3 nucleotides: TGTGCCAGCAGAATGACAGGGCAAACTAATGAAAAACTGTTTTTT. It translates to CASRMTGQTNEKLFF.

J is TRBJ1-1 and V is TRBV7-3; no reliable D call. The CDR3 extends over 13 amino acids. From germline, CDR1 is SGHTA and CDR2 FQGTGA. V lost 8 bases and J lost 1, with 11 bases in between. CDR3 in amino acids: CASRSNQNTEAFF. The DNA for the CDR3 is TGTGCCAGCCGATCCAATCAGAACACTGAAGCTTTCTTT.

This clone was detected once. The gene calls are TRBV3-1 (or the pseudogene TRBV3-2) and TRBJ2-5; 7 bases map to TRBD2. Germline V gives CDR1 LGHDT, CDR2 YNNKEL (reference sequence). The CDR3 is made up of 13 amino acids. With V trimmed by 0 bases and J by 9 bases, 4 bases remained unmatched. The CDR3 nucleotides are TGTGCCAGCAGCCAAGATGCTGGGGGGGCCCAGTACTTC. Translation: CASSQDAGGAQYF.

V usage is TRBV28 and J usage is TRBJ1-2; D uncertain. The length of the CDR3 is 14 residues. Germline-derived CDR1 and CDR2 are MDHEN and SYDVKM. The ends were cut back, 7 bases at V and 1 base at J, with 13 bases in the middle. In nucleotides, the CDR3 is TGTGCCAGCATCGAGGGCAGCCTTAACTATGGCTACACCTTC. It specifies CASIEGSLNYGYTF.